The 6 T cell receptor beta chains presented below share a single source sample, sequenced in a study of blood T cell repertoires in COVID-19. The method was immunoSEQ multiplex PCR; TCRdb's version includes in-frame clones alone and lacks a portion of them. Among 85,000 to 120,000 clones, around 92% were seen once, and the ten largest hold about 3.9%. Input material: peripheral blood. The receptors stem from a man aged 18 to 29 with acute or convalescent COVID-19.

The CDR3 DNA follows: TGTGCCAGCAGCTTGGCGGGAATCTTCTACAATGAGCAGTTCTTC. Translation gives CASSLAGIFYNEQFF. V and J are TRBV5-6 and TRBJ2-1, with D perhaps matching TRBD2 (5 bases). Germline V lookup: CDR1 SGHDT, CDR2 YYEEEE. The CDR3 has 15 residues. The germline V and J ends were trimmed by 0 bases and 3 bases, with 10 bases remaining between them.

The chain has TRBV5-1 and TRBJ2-3, with 9 bases fitting TRBD1. The trim removed 5 bases at V and 3 bases at J, leaving 7 bases unmatched. Germline assignment: CDR1 SGHRS and CDR2 YFSETQ. The CDR3 is made up of 15 amino acids. CDR3 in DNA: TGCGCCAGCAGTCAACCGGACAGGGGAACAGATACGCAGTATTTT. Its protein is CASSQPDRGTDTQYF.

CDR3 amino acids: CASSLFGGPYEQYF. The CDR3 region has the DNA TGTGCCAGCAGTTTATTTGGGGGCCCCTACGAGCAGTACTTC. The chain is built from TRBV27 and TRBJ2-7; D possibly corresponds to TRBD1 (6 bases). V was shortened by 1 base and J by 2 bases, with 9 bases between the two germline ends. The CDR3 is made up of 14 amino acids. Germline CDR1 is MNHEY and CDR2 is SMNVEV (reference sequence).

This clone was detected once. The chain links TRBV4-1 to TRBJ2-7; 7 nucleotides match TRBD2. The germline V gene has CDR1 MGHRA and CDR2 YSYEKL. V lost 2 bases, J lost 0 bases, and 7 bases stayed unmatched. The CDR3 length is 16 residues. CDR3 sequence: CASSQLLAPVSYEQYF. CDR3 in DNA: TGCGCCAGCAGCCAACTACTAGCGCCAGTCTCCTACGAGCAGTACTTC.

The chain recombines TRBV5-6 with TRBJ1-1, with 11 positions matching TRBD1. The V gene end was trimmed by 3 bases and the J gene end by 1 base; junction bases not matched to a gene: 11. The CDR3 spans 18 residues. From germline, CDR1 is SGHDT and CDR2 YYEEEE. CDR3 sequence reads: CASSYPPRTGGWNTEAFF. Written as DNA, the CDR3 is TGTGCCAGCAGCTACCCCCCTAGGACAGGGGGCTGGAACACTGAAGCTTTCTTT.

The chain employs TRBV7-2 and TRBJ2-2; D is perhaps TRBD2 (6 bases). The germline V gene encodes CDR1 SGHTA and CDR2 FQGNSA. V lost 5 bases and J lost 6, with 13 bases in between. The CDR3 contains 14 residues. CDR3 residues: CASSLVPGAGELFF. Here the CDR3 DNA reads TGTGCCAGCAGCCTGGTGCCGGGGGCCGGGGAGCTGTTTTTT.